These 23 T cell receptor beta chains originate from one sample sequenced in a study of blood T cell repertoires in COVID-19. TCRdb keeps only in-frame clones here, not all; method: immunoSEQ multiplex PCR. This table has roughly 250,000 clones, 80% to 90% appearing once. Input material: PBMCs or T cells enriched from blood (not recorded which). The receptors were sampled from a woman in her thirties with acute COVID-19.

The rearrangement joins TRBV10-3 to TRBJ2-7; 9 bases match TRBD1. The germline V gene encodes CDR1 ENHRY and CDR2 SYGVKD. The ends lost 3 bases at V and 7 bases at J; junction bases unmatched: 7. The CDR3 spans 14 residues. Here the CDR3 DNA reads TGTGCCATCAGTGACTGGACAGGGGTTGGGGAGCAGTACTTC. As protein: CAISDWTGVGEQYF.

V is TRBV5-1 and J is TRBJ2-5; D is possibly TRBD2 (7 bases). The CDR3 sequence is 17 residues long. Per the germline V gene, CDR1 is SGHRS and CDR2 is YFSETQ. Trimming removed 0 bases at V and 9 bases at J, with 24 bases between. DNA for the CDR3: TGCGCCAGCAGCTTGGGTCTACGGGACACCCACCGGGGGGCCCAGTACTTC. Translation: CASSLGLRDTHRGAQYF.

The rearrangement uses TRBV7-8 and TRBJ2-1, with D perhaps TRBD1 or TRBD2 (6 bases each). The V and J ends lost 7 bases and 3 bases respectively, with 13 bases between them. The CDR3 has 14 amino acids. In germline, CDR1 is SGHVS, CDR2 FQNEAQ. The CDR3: CASTRGRYYNEQFF. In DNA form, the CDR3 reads TGTGCCAGCACCCGGGGGCGGTACTACAATGAGCAGTTCTTC.

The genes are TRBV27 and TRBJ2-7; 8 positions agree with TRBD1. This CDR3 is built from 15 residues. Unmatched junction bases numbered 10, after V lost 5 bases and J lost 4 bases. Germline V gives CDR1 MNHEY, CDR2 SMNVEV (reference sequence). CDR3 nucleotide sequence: TGTGCCAGCAGTCCTGGACAGGGAGCGTTTTACGAGCAGTACTTC. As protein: CASSPGQGAFYEQYF.

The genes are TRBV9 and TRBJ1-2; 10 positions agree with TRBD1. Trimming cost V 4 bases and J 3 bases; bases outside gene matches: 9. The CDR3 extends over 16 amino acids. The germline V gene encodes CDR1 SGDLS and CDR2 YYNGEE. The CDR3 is CASSHGQGEVDYGYTF. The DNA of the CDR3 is TGTGCCAGCAGCCATGGACAGGGGGAGGTTGACTATGGCTACACCTTC.

CDR3 bases: TGTGCCAGTAGTCAAGAACCGGGACAGGGATACTACGAGCAGTACTTC. Translated: CASSQEPGQGYYEQYF. The chain uses TRBV19 and TRBJ2-7; the match to TRBD1 covers 9 bases. CDR1 is LNHDA, CDR2 SQIVND, per germline (reference sequence). The CDR3 length is 16 residues. Germline trimming cut 5 bases from V and 3 bases from J; bases unmatched to any gene: 11.

Here the CDR3 reads CAIRREMGQPQHF. CDR3 in DNA: TGTGCCATCAGGAGGGAAATGGGTCAGCCCCAGCATTTT. J is TRBJ1-5 and V is TRBV10-3; unclear D gene. The CDR3 has 13 amino acids. Germline V lookup: CDR1 ENHRY, CDR2 SYGVKD. V shed 6 bases and J shed 6 bases, with 12 bases lying between them.

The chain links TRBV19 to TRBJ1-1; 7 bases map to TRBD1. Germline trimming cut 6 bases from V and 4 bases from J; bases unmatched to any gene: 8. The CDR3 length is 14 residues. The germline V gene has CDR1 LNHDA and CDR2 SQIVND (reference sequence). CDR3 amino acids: CASSPTGVVTEAFF. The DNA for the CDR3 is TGTGCCAGTAGCCCTACAGGGGTGGTCACTGAAGCTTTCTTT.

The CDR3 bases are TGTGCCAGCAGTTACTCAAACAGGGGTGCGACTGAAGCTTTCTTT. Its translation: CASSYSNRGATEAFF. This sequence joins TRBV6-5 and TRBJ1-1; 7 nucleotides agree with TRBD1. The CDR3 spans 15 residues. V shed 0 bases, J shed 5 bases, and the junction held 6 bases outside the gene matches. Per germline, CDR1 MNHEY and CDR2 SVGAGI.

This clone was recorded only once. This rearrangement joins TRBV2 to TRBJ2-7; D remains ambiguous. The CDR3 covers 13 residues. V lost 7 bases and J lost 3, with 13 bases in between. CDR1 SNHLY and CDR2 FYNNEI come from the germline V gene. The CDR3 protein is CASTPVNYYEQYF. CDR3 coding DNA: TGTGCCAGCACCCCGGTCAATTACTACGAGCAGTACTTC.

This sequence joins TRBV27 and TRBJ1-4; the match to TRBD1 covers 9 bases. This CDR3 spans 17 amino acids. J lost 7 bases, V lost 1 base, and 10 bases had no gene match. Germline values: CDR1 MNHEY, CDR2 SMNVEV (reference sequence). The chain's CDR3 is CASSLYYPGTGREKLFF. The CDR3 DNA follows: TGTGCCAGCAGTTTATATTACCCCGGGACAGGGCGTGAAAAACTGTTTTTT.

The chain's CDR3 is CASSQGRGRSPLHF. CDR3 in DNA: TGCGCCAGCAGCCAAGGTCGGGGGAGATCACCCCTCCACTTT. J is TRBJ1-6 and V is TRBV4-3; weak D call: TRBD1 (5 bases). V was pared by 1 base and J by 10 bases, with 11 bases between. The germline V gene has CDR1 LGHNA and CDR2 YSLEER. There are 14 residues in the CDR3.

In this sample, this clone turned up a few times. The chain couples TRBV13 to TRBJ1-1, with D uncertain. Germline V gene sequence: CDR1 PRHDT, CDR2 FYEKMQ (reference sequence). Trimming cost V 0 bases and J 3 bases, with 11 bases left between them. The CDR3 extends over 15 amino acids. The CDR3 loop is CASSLGLGEDTEAFF. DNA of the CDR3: TGTGCCAGCAGCTTAGGCCTTGGGGAGGACACTGAAGCTTTCTTT.

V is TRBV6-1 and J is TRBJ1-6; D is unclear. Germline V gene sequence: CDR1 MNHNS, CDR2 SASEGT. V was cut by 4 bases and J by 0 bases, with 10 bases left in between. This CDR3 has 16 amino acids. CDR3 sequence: CASSGSFSSYNSPLHF. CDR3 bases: TGTGCCAGCAGTGGGAGCTTTAGCTCCTATAATTCACCCCTCCACTTT.

CDR3 DNA sequence: TGCGCCAGCAGCCAAGAAGGGGGCCTAGCGTCTGAAGCTTTCTTT. Its protein product is CASSQEGGLASEAFF. The chain combines TRBV4-3 with TRBJ1-1; 7 bases map to TRBD1. Germline V gene sequence: CDR1 LGHNA, CDR2 YSLEER. With 0 bases clipped from V and 6 bases from J, the junction kept 7 bases outside the gene matches. The CDR3 spans 15 residues.

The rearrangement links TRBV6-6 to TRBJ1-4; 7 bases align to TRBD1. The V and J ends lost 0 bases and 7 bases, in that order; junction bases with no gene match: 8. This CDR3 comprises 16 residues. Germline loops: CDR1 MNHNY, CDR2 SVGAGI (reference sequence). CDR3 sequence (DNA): TGTGCCAGCAGTTACTCCGGACAGGCATGGGGTGAAAAACTGTTTTTT. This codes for CASSYSGQAWGEKLFF.

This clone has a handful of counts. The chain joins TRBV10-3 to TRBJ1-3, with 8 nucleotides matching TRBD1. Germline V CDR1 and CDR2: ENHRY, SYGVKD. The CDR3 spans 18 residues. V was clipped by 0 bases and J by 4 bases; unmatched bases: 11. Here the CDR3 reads CAISESPSGQALGNTIYF. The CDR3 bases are TGTGCCATCAGTGAGTCCCCCTCGGGACAGGCGTTGGGAAACACCATATATTTT.

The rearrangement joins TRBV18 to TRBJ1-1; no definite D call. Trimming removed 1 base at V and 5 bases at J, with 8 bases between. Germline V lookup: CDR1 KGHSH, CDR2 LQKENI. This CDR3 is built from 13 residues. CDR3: CASSPQTGTEAFF. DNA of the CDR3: TGTGCCAGCTCACCACAGACGGGAACTGAAGCTTTCTTT.

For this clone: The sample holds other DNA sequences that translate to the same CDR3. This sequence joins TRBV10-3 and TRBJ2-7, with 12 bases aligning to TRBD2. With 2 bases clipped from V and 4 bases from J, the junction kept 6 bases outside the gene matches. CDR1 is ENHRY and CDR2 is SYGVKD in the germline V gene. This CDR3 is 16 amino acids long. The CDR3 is CAISEASGGAGYEQYF. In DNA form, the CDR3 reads TGTGCCATCAGTGAGGCTAGCGGGGGGGCCGGATACGAGCAGTACTTC.

Written as DNA, the CDR3 is TGTGCCAGCAGCTTATGGTCCGAGGGAACTAATGAAAAACTGTTTTTT. It specifies CASSLWSEGTNEKLFF. The chain has TRBV13 and TRBJ1-4; D is uncertain. V lost 2 bases, J lost 1 base, and 11 bases lay in between. CDR1 is PRHDT and CDR2 is FYEKMQ in the germline V gene (reference sequence). This CDR3 comprises 16 residues.

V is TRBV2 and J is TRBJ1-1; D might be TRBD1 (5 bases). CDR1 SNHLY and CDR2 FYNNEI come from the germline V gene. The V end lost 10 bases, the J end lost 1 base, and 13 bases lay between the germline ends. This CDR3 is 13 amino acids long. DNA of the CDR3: TGTGCCAATCCAGGACACCGGAACACTGAAGCTTTCTTT. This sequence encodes CANPGHRNTEAFF.

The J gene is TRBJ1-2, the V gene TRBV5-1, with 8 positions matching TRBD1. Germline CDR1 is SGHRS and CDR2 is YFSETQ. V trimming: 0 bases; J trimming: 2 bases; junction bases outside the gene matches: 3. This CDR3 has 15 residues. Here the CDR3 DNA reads TGCGCCAGCAGCTTGGGGGACAGGCGAAACTATGGCTACACCTTC. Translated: CASSLGDRRNYGYTF.

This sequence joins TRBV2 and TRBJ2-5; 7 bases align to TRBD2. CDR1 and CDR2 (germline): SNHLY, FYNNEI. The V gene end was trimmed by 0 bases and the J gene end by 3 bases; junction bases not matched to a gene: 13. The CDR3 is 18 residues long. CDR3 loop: CASSEAGLTLWGKETQYF. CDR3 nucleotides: TGTGCCAGCAGTGAAGCGGGACTAACCTTATGGGGCAAAGAGACCCAGTACTTC. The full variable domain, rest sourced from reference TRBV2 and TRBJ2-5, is EPEVTQTPSHQVTQMGQEVILRCVPISNHLYFYWYRQILGQKVEFLVSFYNNEISEKSEIFDDQFSVERPDGSNFTLKIRSTKLEDSAMYFCASSEAGLTLWGKETQYFGPGTRLLVL.